This T cell receptor beta chain was obtained from a study of T cell clones after liver transplantation. Here immunoSEQ multiplex PCR was the method, and the copy in TCRdb shows in-frame clones only, minus some. Of over 90,000 clones listed, around 80% are singletons. Sequences were derived from CD4+ T cells from blood, sampled about 50 months after liver transplant. This receptor was identified in a human patient who received a liver transplant. Certain T cells may be donor cells from the graft.

This chain's CDR3 is CATSRVGPITDTQYF. CDR3 coding DNA: TGTGCCACCAGCAGAGTAGGCCCCATCACAGATACGCAGTATTTT. The gene calls are TRBV15 and TRBJ2-3; the D is unclear. CDR3 length equals 15 residues. Trimming took off 1 base at V and 2 bases at J, with 10 bases between the two ends. The germline gives CDR1 LNHNV, CDR2 YYDKDF (reference sequence).